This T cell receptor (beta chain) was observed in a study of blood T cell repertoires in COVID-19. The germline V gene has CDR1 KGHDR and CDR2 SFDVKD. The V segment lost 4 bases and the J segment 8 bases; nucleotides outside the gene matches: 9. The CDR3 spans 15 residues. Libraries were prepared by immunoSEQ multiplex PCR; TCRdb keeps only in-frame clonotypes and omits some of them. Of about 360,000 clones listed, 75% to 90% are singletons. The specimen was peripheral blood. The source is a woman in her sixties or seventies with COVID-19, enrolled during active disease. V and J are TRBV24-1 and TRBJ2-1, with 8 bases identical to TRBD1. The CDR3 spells CATSDSRTGKDEQFF. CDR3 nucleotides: TGTGCCACCAGTGACTCCCGGACAGGGAAAGATGAGCAGTTCTTC.